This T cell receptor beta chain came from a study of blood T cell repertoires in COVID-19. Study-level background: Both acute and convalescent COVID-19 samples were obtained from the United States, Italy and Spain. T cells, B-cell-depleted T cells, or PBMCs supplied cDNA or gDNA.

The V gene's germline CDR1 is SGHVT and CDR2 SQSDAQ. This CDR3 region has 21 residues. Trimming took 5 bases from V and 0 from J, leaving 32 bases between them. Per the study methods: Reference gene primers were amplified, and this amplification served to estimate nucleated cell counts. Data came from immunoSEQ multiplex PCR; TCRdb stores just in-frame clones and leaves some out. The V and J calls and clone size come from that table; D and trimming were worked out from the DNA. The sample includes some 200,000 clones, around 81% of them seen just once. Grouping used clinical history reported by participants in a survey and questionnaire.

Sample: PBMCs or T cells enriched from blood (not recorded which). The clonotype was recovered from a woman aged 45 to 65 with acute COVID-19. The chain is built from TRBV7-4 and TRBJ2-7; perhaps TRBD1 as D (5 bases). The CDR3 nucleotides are TGTGCCAGCAGCCAAAGGGGTCCAGGGTTCCTATCCCCACACCTCTCCTACGAGCAGTACTTC. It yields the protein CASSQRGPGFLSPHLSYEQYF.